The clone carrying this T cell receptor (beta chain) has just one count. Looked up from germline, CDR1 is SNHLY and CDR2 is FYNNEI. The CDR3 spans 13 residues. V was shortened by 6 bases and J by 4 bases, with 10 bases between the two germline ends. These data originate in a study of control samples from healthy donors and cancer patients. The method was immunoSEQ multiplex PCR; TCRdb's version includes in-frame clones alone and lacks a portion of them. The repertoire holds about 140,000 clones, with roughly 92% as singletons. This TCR derives from a man aged 25 to 40 in good health. Material: blood. This rearrangement joins TRBV2 to TRBJ2-1; perhaps TRBD1 as D (5 bases). The CDR3 reads CASSETAYNEQFF. In nucleotides, the CDR3 is TGTGCCAGCAGCGAGACAGCATACAATGAGCAGTTCTTC.